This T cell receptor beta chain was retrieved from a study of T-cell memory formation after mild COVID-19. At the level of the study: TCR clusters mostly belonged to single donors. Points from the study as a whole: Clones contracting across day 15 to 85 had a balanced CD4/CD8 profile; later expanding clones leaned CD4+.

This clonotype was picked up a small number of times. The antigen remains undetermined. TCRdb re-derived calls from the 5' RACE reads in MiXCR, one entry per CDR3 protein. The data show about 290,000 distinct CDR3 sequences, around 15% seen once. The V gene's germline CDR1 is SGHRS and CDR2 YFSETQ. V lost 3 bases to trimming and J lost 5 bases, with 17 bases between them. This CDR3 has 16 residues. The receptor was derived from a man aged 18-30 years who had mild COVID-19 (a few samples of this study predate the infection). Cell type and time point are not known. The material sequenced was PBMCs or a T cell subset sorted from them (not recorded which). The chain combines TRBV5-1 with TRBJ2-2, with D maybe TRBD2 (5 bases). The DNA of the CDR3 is TGCGCCAGCAGCTCCAAGGCCCCTGGGGAGACCGGGGAGCTGTTTTTT. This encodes CASSSKAPGETGELFF.